This T cell receptor (beta chain) was recorded in a study of somatic mutations in cytotoxic T cells in rheumatoid arthritis. Study observations and caveats: Exceedance of 20% of CD8+ cells by the largest CD8+ clone occurred in about an eighth of the roughly 60 patients.

The data were produced by immunoSEQ multiplex PCR, yet TCRdb's version contains in-frame clones alone and is incomplete. This sample carries roughly 20,000 clones, 60% to 85% of them seen once, and the ten largest clones take roughly 28%. Germline CDR1 is GTSNPN and CDR2 is SVGIG (reference sequence). Trimming pared 3 bases from V and 10 bases from J, leaving 18 bases between. The CDR3 consists of 13 residues. This clone was seen a handful of times. Its antigen is unidentified. The receptor was isolated from an adult with rheumatoid arthritis. The specimen sequenced was CD8+ T cells sorted from blood. The V gene is TRBV30, the J gene TRBJ1-1; D is unresolved. CDR3 nucleotides: TGTGCCTGGAGCCGAGAAGGTTGGCAAACAGCTTTCTTT. It codes for CAWSREGWQTAFF.